This T cell receptor beta chain is from a study of T-cell memory formation after mild COVID-19 (dated by TCRdb to the early 2020s). For context, the study as a whole: Most TCR sequence clusters were specific to one of the two donors. In two donors, T-cell clones that expanded and contracted after mild COVID-19 were tracked by sequencing TCRalpha and TCRbeta repertoires over time. Two young, previously healthy adult volunteers, one female and one male, were included in the cohort. General findings and caveats noted by the study authors: Balanced CD4/CD8 phenotypes were observed for clones contracting from day 15 to 85, whereas a bias towards CD4+ was observed for a second wave of clones expanding from day 15 to 37. SARS-CoV-2 specificity of the second-wave clones peaking on day 37 was not confirmed. Only a couple of mild cases were covered by the study, and larger cohorts that include severe cases with pre-infection samples were considered necessary. Contracting CD4+ clones appeared mostly in the CM and EM memory subsets, whereas CD8+ clones were enriched in EMRA. The detection of some responding clones in pre-infection memory suggests that pre-existing cross-reactive memory T cells joined the SARS-CoV-2 response.

This clonotype has more than one count but fewer than ten. The antigen it recognizes is unknown. Base quality data are lacking; no much larger clone is found one base away. The instrument was an Illumina NovaSeq 6000. Using 5'RACE with constant-segment primers, TCRalpha and TCRbeta cDNA libraries were constructed, with sample barcodes and unique molecular identifiers added in the process. Trizol reagent was used to extract RNA from every sample. The libraries were amplified in two PCR steps, and the second step added a second sample barcode and Illumina TruSeq adapters. Libraries were sequenced on an Illumina NovaSeq with 2 x 150 bp paired-end reads. As for the authors' bioinformatics: With migec v1.2.7, reads were demultiplexed and then collapsed into UMI-guided consensus sequences. Using mixcr v2.1.11, UMI consensuses were aligned to TRA and TRB V and J templates and then assembled into clonotypes. A clonotype was counted as expanded or contracted only when both edgeR and NoisET called the clonotype significant, with the noise models trained on biological replicates. For edgeR calls, a false discovery rate-adjusted p below 0.01 and a log2 fold-change threshold of 1 were applied. As an exploratory analysis of dynamics, PCA with hierarchical clustering was applied to max-normalized trajectories of the 1000 most abundant clonotypes. Each responding clone was given a CD4 or CD8 phenotype based on the CD4+ and CD8+ repertoires, which had been sequenced separately. The public reads were quality trimmed at Q25 with fastp and then assembled into clones with MiXCR by TCRdb, keeping productive beta chains. One record per CDR3 amino acid sequence lists the most common genes and DNA. TCRdb's processing, not the study's, gives the V and J calls here. Recorded for this sample are hundreds of thousands of distinct CDR3 sequences; about a fifth of them occurred a single time. The ten biggest clones cover roughly 8.3% of the sample.

Ficoll-Paque density gradient centrifugation was used to isolate PBMCs. The CDR3 runs 14 residues from the cysteine to the phenylalanine. Kept here is only the CDR3 DNA, which spans 42 bases and is read in frame from base 1. CDR1 and CDR2, looked up from the germline V gene, are SNHLY and FYNNEI. The germline V end is reduced by 7 bases and the J end by 3 bases; junction bases left unmatched: 8. The origin of this receptor is an adult woman who had mild COVID-19 (a few samples of this study predate the infection). The sample titles of this study are shuffled in the database, so cell type and time point are left out; the donor was told from shared clones. The chain is assembled from TRBV2 and TRBJ2-7, with TRBD2 matching 8 junction bases. The sequenced material came from PBMCs or a T cell subset sorted from them (not recorded which). The CDR3 protein is CASISGGLLYEQYF. In nucleotides, the sequence is TGTGCCAGCATCTCGGGAGGGTTACTCTACGAGCAGTACTTC.